These 32 T cell receptor beta chains share one sample of origin, sequenced in a study of OX40 agonist ivuxolimab in advanced cancers. Produced via immunoSEQ multiplex PCR; TCRdb's table is partial and in-frame only. The table has roughly 33,000 clones, 80% to 85% seen once. The sequenced sample was CD4+ or CD8+ T cells sorted from blood, obtained in a trial of the OX40 agonist ivuxolimab. Source of these receptors: an adult with an advanced solid tumor such as melanoma, head and neck, liver or kidney cancer.

The gene calls are TRBV7-9 and TRBJ1-2, with unresolved D. The V end lost 5 bases, the J end lost 5 bases, and 6 bases lay between the germline ends. This CDR3 has 11 residues. Germline lookup yields CDR1 SEHNR and CDR2 FQNEAQ (reference sequence). CDR3 in amino acids: CASSADYGYTF. The CDR3 bases are TGTGCCAGCAGCGCTGATTATGGCTACACCTTC. Full variable domain (remainder filled in from reference TRBV7-9 and TRBJ1-2): DTGVSQNPRHKITKRGQNVTFRCDPISEHNRLYWYRQTLGQGPEFLTYFQNEAQLEKSRLLSDRFSAERPKGSFSTLEIQRTEQGDSAMYLCASSADYGYTFGSGTRLTVV.

The J gene is TRBJ1-3, the V gene TRBV5-1; the match to TRBD1 covers 8 bases. Germline V gives CDR1 SGHRS, CDR2 YFSETQ. This CDR3 region has 14 residues. The junction had 6 bases not matched to a gene; V was cut back by 8 bases and J by 2 bases. The CDR3 loop is CASSGGSAGNTIYF. In DNA, the CDR3 is TGCGCCAGTTCAGGGGGCAGTGCTGGAAACACCATATATTTT.

The chain uses TRBV27 and TRBJ2-1; 10 nucleotides agree with TRBD2. The germline V gene encodes CDR1 MNHEY and CDR2 SMNVEV (reference sequence). The CDR3 totals 16 residues. V lost 5 bases to trimming and J lost 2 bases; unmatched junction nucleotides: 6. CDR3: CASSLISGRTYNEQFF. The CDR3, as DNA: TGTGCCAGCAGTCTCATTAGCGGGAGGACCTACAATGAGCAGTTCTTC.

V is TRBV5-1 and J is TRBJ2-5; 13 bases agree with TRBD2. The V segment lost 0 bases and the J segment 3 bases; nucleotides outside the gene matches: 5. The CDR3 sequence is 17 residues long. Germline V lookup: CDR1 SGHRS, CDR2 YFSETQ. The CDR3 loop is CASSLGTSGSIKETQYF. The CDR3 bases are TGCGCCAGCAGCTTGGGGACTAGCGGGAGCATAAAAGAGACCCAGTACTTC.

The V call is TRBV5-6, the J call TRBJ1-1; D might be TRBD1 (5 bases). Germline CDR1 SGHDT, CDR2 YYEEEE. V was cut by 0 bases and J by 4 bases, with 7 bases left in between. The CDR3 covers 13 residues. The CDR3 loop reads CASSLVTGTEAFF. Written as DNA, the CDR3 is TGTGCCAGCAGCTTGGTTACAGGCACTGAAGCTTTCTTT.

The chain carries TRBV7-6 and TRBJ2-7; 9 bases map to TRBD2. V was clipped by 5 bases and J by 4 bases; unmatched bases: 3. The germline V gene has CDR1 SGHVS and CDR2 FNYEAQ. This CDR3 has 13 residues. CDR3 protein: CASSPTSGYEQYF. The CDR3 DNA is TGTGCCAGCAGCCCGACTAGCGGATACGAGCAGTACTTC.

The chain couples TRBV19 to TRBJ2-7, with 9 positions matching TRBD1. CDR1 LNHDA and CDR2 SQIVND come from the germline V gene (reference sequence). With 5 bases clipped from V and 1 base from J, the junction kept 9 bases outside the gene matches. The CDR3 loop spans 16 amino acids. The DNA of the CDR3 is TGTGCCAGTAGTTTCGGGACAGGGATAGGGTCCTACGAGCAGTACTTC. Translation: CASSFGTGIGSYEQYF.

The J gene is TRBJ2-3, the V gene TRBV5-1; TRBD2 agrees at 9 bases. The CDR3 is 16 residues long. Per germline, CDR1 SGHRS and CDR2 YFSETQ. V gave up 0 bases and J gave up 4 bases; unmatched junction bases: 6. CDR3 DNA: TGCGCCAGCAGCTTGGGTGGCGGGAGGGCCGCAGATACGCAGTATTTT. Translated, it gives CASSLGGGRAADTQYF.

This clone was observed a handful of times. This rearrangement joins TRBV6-5 to TRBJ2-7; a weak D match, TRBD1 (5 bases). This CDR3 is 14 amino acids long. Trimming shortened V by 4 bases and J by 6 bases, and 16 bases separated the two germline ends. The germline V gene encodes CDR1 MNHEY and CDR2 SVGAGI. The CDR3 region is CASSSTAGSSEQYF. The CDR3, as DNA: TGTGCCAGCAGTTCAACCGCAGGGTCTAGCGAGCAGTACTTC.

The V call is TRBV6-6, the J call TRBJ2-5; D is perhaps TRBD1 (5 bases). The CDR3 consists of 16 residues. V was shortened by 4 bases and J by 0 bases, with 15 bases between the two germline ends. Germline lookup yields CDR1 MNHNY and CDR2 SVGAGI (reference sequence). CDR3 residues: CASSWGGAPYQETQYF. DNA for the CDR3: TGTGCCAGCAGTTGGGGTGGGGCCCCGTACCAAGAGACCCAGTACTTC.

The rearrangement joins TRBV30 to TRBJ1-6; the D is unclear. The germline V gene has CDR1 GTSNPN and CDR2 SVGIG (reference sequence). The CDR3 spans 11 residues. The ends were cut back, 3 bases at V and 7 bases at J, with 4 bases in the middle. The CDR3 loop is CAWRNNSPLHF. In nucleotides, the CDR3 is TGTGCCTGGAGGAACAATTCACCCCTCCACTTT.

CDR3 amino acids: CASRNSGVNLYEQYF. The CDR3 coding sequence is TGCGCCAGCAGGAATTCAGGGGTTAATTTATACGAGCAGTACTTC. This chain uses TRBV5-1 with TRBJ2-7; D is possibly TRBD1 (6 bases). The CDR3 sequence is 15 residues long. The V gene lost 5 bases and the J gene lost 4 bases, with 19 bases spanning the gap. The V gene's germline CDR1 is SGHRS and CDR2 YFSETQ. The full variable domain, with the rest looked up from reference TRBV5-1 and TRBJ2-7, is KAGVTQTPRYLIKTRGQQVTLSCSPISGHRSVSWYQQTPGQGLQFLFEYFSETQRNKGNFPGRFSGRQFSNSRSEMNVSTLELGDSALYLCASRNSGVNLYEQYFGPGTRLTVT.

The chain employs TRBV4-1 and TRBJ1-4; D ambiguous. CDR1 MGHRA and CDR2 YSYEKL come from the germline V gene. The ends were cut back, 0 bases at V and 7 bases at J, with 12 bases in the middle. The CDR3 length is 15 residues. CDR3: CASSQESVRGEKLFF. The CDR3 nucleotides are TGCGCCAGCAGCCAAGAGTCCGTTCGGGGTGAAAAACTGTTTTTT.

On this clone: Mismatch with germline at one junction end may stem from a read error. This chain links TRBV6-6 with TRBJ2-7, with 9 bases aligning to TRBD2. Germline V gene lookup returns CDR1 MNHNY and CDR2 SVGAGI (reference sequence). The CDR3 totals 15 residues. The CDR3 here is CASSLTGTSNSERYF. CDR3 DNA sequence: TGTGCCAGCAGCTTGACCGGGACTAGCAACTCGGAGCGGTACTTC.

The chain couples TRBV7-8 to TRBJ2-7; 9 nucleotides agree with TRBD2. The junction had 6 bases not matched to a gene; V was cut back by 4 bases and J by 2 bases. CDR3 size: 15 residues. Per the germline V gene, CDR1 is SGHVS and CDR2 is FQNEAQ. As DNA, the CDR3 is TGTGCCAGCAGCTCTCAGGGCGGGAGGGCCTACGAGCAGTACTTC. As protein: CASSSQGGRAYEQYF.

V is TRBV5-1 and J is TRBJ1-1, with 12 nucleotides matching TRBD1. With V trimmed by 4 bases and J by 4 bases, 5 bases remained unmatched. Germline CDR1 reads SGHRS; CDR2 reads YFSETQ. The CDR3 runs to 15 residues. CDR3 in DNA: TGCGCCAGCAGCATAGGGACAGGGGGCTCCACTGAAGCTTTCTTT. Its protein is CASSIGTGGSTEAFF. Filled out from reference TRBV5-1 and TRBJ1-1, the complete variable domain reads KAGVTQTPRYLIKTRGQQVTLSCSPISGHRSVSWYQQTPGQGLQFLFEYFSETQRNKGNFPGRFSGRQFSNSRSEMNVSTLELGDSALYLCASSIGTGGSTEAFFGQGTRLTVV.

The chain links TRBV5-5 to TRBJ2-2; D may correspond to TRBD1 or TRBD2 (5 bases each). Germline CDR1 and CDR2: SGHKS and YYEKEE (reference sequence). CDR3 length equals 16 residues. Trimming took off 4 bases at V and 4 bases at J, with 17 bases between the two ends. CDR3 nucleotide sequence: TGTGCCAGCAGCGAGGGACCCAGGGTGGCCACCGGGGAGCTGTTTTTT. Amino acids: CASSEGPRVATGELFF.

The chain recombines TRBV6-6 with TRBJ2-1; 13 bases align to TRBD2. V dropped 6 bases and J dropped 6; count of bases not matched to a gene: 8. Per the germline V gene, CDR1 is MNHNY and CDR2 is SVGAGI (reference sequence). The length of the CDR3 is 16 residues. The CDR3 DNA sequence: TGTGCCAGCAGGAGGACTAGCGGGAGTAACGTCAATGAGCAGTTCTTC. It codes for CASRRTSGSNVNEQFF.

This chain connects TRBV7-9 to TRBJ2-3, with D possibly being TRBD2 (5 bases). Trimming left V 5 bases short and J 6 bases short, with 12 bases between. Germline V gene sequence: CDR1 SEHNR, CDR2 FQNEAQ (reference sequence). The CDR3 runs to 13 residues. The DNA for the CDR3 is TGTGCCAGCAGCACTAGACGTACCGATACGCAGTATTTT. This codes for CASSTRRTDTQYF.

The V call is TRBV7-9, the J call TRBJ1-3; D is undetermined. Germline lookup yields CDR1 SEHNR and CDR2 FQNEAQ (reference sequence). The CDR3 spans 17 residues. Trimming shortened V by 5 bases and J by 13 bases, and 30 bases separated the two germline ends. The CDR3 nucleotides are TGTGCCAGCAGCCCTCGTGAGCGAGCAGATAGCCCAAGCCATATATATTTT. This encodes CASSPRERADSPSHIYF.

The chain combines TRBV19 with TRBJ2-2; perhaps TRBD2 as D (6 bases). Trimming left V 7 bases short and J 9 bases short, with 21 bases between. The CDR3 runs 15 residues. The V gene's germline CDR1 is LNHDA and CDR2 SQIVND (reference sequence). In DNA form, the CDR3 reads TGTGCCAGTAATCGAGGTCTCCTGGCGGGGAGGGAGCTGTTTTTT. Translated: CASNRGLLAGRELFF.

The gene calls are TRBV5-1 and TRBJ2-5, with D possibly matching TRBD1 (6 bases). Germline loops: CDR1 SGHRS, CDR2 YFSETQ. V lost 4 bases and J lost 2, with 9 bases in between. This CDR3 is built from 13 residues. DNA for the CDR3: TGCGCCAGCAGCCCTAGGGGGCAAGAGACCCAGTACTTC. Its protein is CASSPRGQETQYF.

The chain is built from TRBV7-2 and TRBJ2-7, with 15 bases aligning to TRBD2. The V and J ends lost 4 bases and 1 base, in that order; junction bases with no gene match: 2. The CDR3 extends over 16 amino acids. The germline gives CDR1 SGHTA, CDR2 FQGNSA. In DNA, the CDR3 is TGTGCCAGCAGCTCGGGACTAGCGGGGGGTTCCTACGAGCAGTACTTC. It specifies CASSSGLAGGSYEQYF.

The chain uses TRBV7-9 and TRBJ1-3; D gene uncertain. From germline, CDR1 is SEHNR and CDR2 FQNEAQ (reference sequence). CDR3 length: 15 residues. Between the trimmed V and J ends, which lost 1 base and 2 bases, there was a span of 9 bases. Here the CDR3 DNA reads TGTGCCAGCAGCTTAGTATGGGAAGCTGGAAACACCATATATTTT. Translating it yields CASSLVWEAGNTIYF.

This clone has just a few counts. The J gene is TRBJ2-2, the V gene TRBV7-2; TRBD2 matches at 8 bases. Trimming at V came to 6 bases and at J to 6 bases, leaving 9 bases not matched to a gene. The CDR3 contains 15 residues. CDR1 and CDR2 (germline): SGHTA, FQGNSA. In nucleotides, the CDR3 is TGTGCCAGCAGGCCGGGGGGGCGGGGCTCCGGGGAGCTGTTTTTT. Its protein is CASRPGGRGSGELFF.

The chain recombines TRBV7-8 with TRBJ2-1, with no clear D. The CDR3 covers 13 residues. Trimming took off 1 base at V and 15 bases at J, with 16 bases between the two ends. CDR1 is SGHVS and CDR2 is FQNEAQ in the germline V gene. CDR3 region: CASSLEVGSIPFF. The CDR3 nucleotides are TGTGCCAGCAGCTTAGAGGTGGGGTCCATCCCGTTCTTC.

This clone was detected a few times. J is TRBJ1-1 and V is TRBV5-6; no reliable D call. V was trimmed by 4 bases and J by 1 base, leaving 11 bases between them. There are 14 residues in the CDR3. Germline V gene data show CDR1 as SGHDT and CDR2 as YYEEEE. CDR3 bases: TGTGCCAGCAGCAGGGATCTGGGGAACACTGAAGCTTTCTTT. Amino acid sequence: CASSRDLGNTEAFF.

The chain joins TRBV5-1 to TRBJ2-5; D remains ambiguous. CDR1 and CDR2 from the germline V gene are SGHRS and YFSETQ. CDR3 size: 15 residues. Trimming pared 0 bases from V and 5 bases from J, leaving 14 bases between. CDR3 nucleotides: TGCGCCAGCAGCTTGGCTTTGTCTCAGTCGGAGACCCAGTACTTC. Translated, it gives CASSLALSQSETQYF.

J is TRBJ1-3 and V is TRBV21-1. TRBV21-1 is an annotated pseudogene. The CDR3 spans 16 residues. The CDR3 is CASSKREGSSGNTIYF. The CDR3 nucleotides read TGTGCCAGCAGCAAAAGGGAGGGGAGCTCTGGAAACACCATATATTTT.

The rearrangement joins TRBV6-1 to TRBJ1-6; TRBD1 is a possible D gene (5 bases). Trimming stripped 10 bases from V and 6 bases from J, with 19 bases between. The CDR3 is made up of 15 amino acids. The germline CDR1 and CDR2 sequences are MNHNS and SASEGT. The CDR3 spells CATREGIQFNSPLHF. As DNA, the CDR3 is TGTGCCACCAGGGAGGGGATTCAATTTAATTCACCCCTCCACTTT.

This CDR3 reads CASSAPGDTEAFF. CDR3 bases: TGTGCCAGCAGTGCCCCGGGGGACACTGAAGCTTTCTTT. The V gene is TRBV6-1, the J gene TRBJ1-1; D perhaps matches TRBD1 (5 bases). V was shortened by 4 bases and J by 3 bases, with 9 bases between the two germline ends. Germline lookup yields CDR1 MNHNS and CDR2 SASEGT. The CDR3 runs 13 residues.

The V and J genes are TRBV5-5 and TRBJ2-6, with D perhaps TRBD2 (5 bases). V lost 2 bases, J lost 1 base, and 10 bases lay in between. Germline values: CDR1 SGHKS, CDR2 YYEKEE (reference sequence). There are 16 residues in the CDR3. DNA of the CDR3: TGTGCCAGCAGCTTTGGCCCGGGATCTGGGGCCAACGTCCTGACTTTC. This gives the protein CASSFGPGSGANVLTF.